The clone carrying this TCR beta chain was seen more than once but under ten times. Its antigen is not identified. Germline CDR1 reads SNHLY; CDR2 reads FYNNEI. The CDR3 is 12 residues long. The ends were cut back, 11 bases at V and 2 bases at J, with 13 bases in the middle. The source of the sample is a study of identical twins. Study outcomes and limitations: In zero-insertion analyses, partial confounding could arise from invariant MAIT and iNKT cells. Among out-of-frame alpha sequences shared by twins, low generation probability occurred in excess. While abundant cord blood beta clonotypes carried fewer insertions, memory repertoires showed no such pattern.

Everyone who gave samples was a healthy Caucasian. A single record per CDR3 protein comes from TCRdb applying MiXCR to the 5' RACE reads. Counted here are some 1,600,000 distinct CDR3 sequences, under 35% occurring once; the ten biggest clones make up about 0.25%. This receptor was taken from a newborn girl in good health. Input material: cord blood. J is TRBJ2-7 and V is TRBV2; D not resolved. The CDR3 coding sequence is TGTGCCGTAGAAGGTACTACCTACGAGCAGTACTTC. Translated: CAVEGTTYEQYF.